Described below is a single T cell receptor (beta chain) sequence and its context. Antigen specificity is unknown. The V gene's germline CDR1 is SGHDT and CDR2 YYEEEE. CDR3 length equals 19 residues. Trimming removed 4 bases from V and 0 bases from J; junction bases left unmatched: 16. This record belongs to a study of beta chain features in type 1 diabetes. Whole-study context: Cells sorted and examined across all samples totaled roughly 98 million. Study observations and caveats: HLA influence on TCRB rearrangement stayed unresolved here.

Reverse transcribing all isolated RNA meant expressed TCRB transcripts were sequenced. TCRdb's table, derived via immunoSEQ multiplex PCR, lists solely in-frame clones and lacks some. Seen here are over 150,000 clones, about 13% observed once, and the top ten hold 0.6% to 0.8%. The specimen sequenced was central memory CD4+ T cells from blood. This clonotype originated in a woman aged 18-29 years in good health. The J gene is TRBJ1-5, the V gene TRBV5-6; 7 bases match TRBD1. CDR3 sequence reads: CASSQRTGPRGHSNQPQHF. CDR3 in DNA: TGTGCCAGCAGCCAGAGGACAGGCCCTAGGGGTCATAGCAATCAGCCCCAGCATTTT.